One and the same sample provided the 24 T cell receptor beta chains below, sequenced in a study of blood T cells in healthy people across ages. A sample-barcoded 5' primer and a J-beta primer mix were used in a second PCR of about 7 to 12 cycles. TCRdb processed the 5' RACE reads anew with MiXCR; each CDR3 protein has one entry. The sample includes about 540,000 distinct CDR3 sequences, less than 25% of them seen just once. These data were likewise used in another study, on T cells of mothers and their children.

The specimen was blood. These receptors came from a boy between 5 and 17 years old in good health.

The chain carries TRBV29-1 and TRBJ2-7, with 12 bases fitting TRBD1. This CDR3 region has 18 residues. The germline V gene encodes CDR1 SQVTM and CDR2 ANQGSEA. J gave up 0 bases and V 4 bases, and 13 bases lay outside the gene matches. The CDR3 is CSVGFRDRGLVSSYEQYF. DNA for the CDR3: TGCAGCGTTGGATTCCGGGACAGGGGGCTTGTTAGCTCCTACGAGCAGTACTTC.

This clonotype was seen only a few times. The chain is built from TRBV6-2 or TRBV6-3 and TRBJ2-5; the D is unclear. The J call could be wrong; TRBJ2-7 is a better fit for the DNA end. CDR3 length equals 13 residues. Germline V gives CDR1 MNHEY, CDR2 SVGEGT. CDR3 in DNA: TGTGCCAGCAATTTTCCCGGCTCCTACGAGCAGTACTTC. It yields the protein CASNFPGSYEQYF.

This clonotype was recorded many times. This rearrangement joins TRBV20-1 to TRBJ1-1, with D possibly TRBD1 on 5 matching bases. With 4 bases removed from V and 3 bases from J, the gap between germline ends came to 12 bases. This CDR3 contains 13 residues. Per germline, CDR1 DFQATT and CDR2 SNEGSKA (reference sequence). The DNA of the CDR3 is TGCAGTGCTAACCTGGACACTGACACTGAAGCTTTCTTT. It yields the protein CSANLDTDTEAFF.

The chain has TRBV20-1 and TRBJ2-3; D remains ambiguous. Germline values: CDR1 DFQATT, CDR2 SNEGSKA (reference sequence). Trimming removed 3 bases at V and 11 bases at J, with 15 bases between. This CDR3 spans 12 amino acids. The CDR3 region has the DNA TGCAGTGCTAGTGGGTCCTCCCCTGGGCAGTATTTT. Translation gives CSASGSSPGQYF.

Comment on this clonotype: One end of the junction is discordant with germline, which a read error may explain. V usage is TRBV29-1 and J usage is TRBJ2-1; unclear D gene. CDR3 length equals 15 residues. Germline CDR1 reads SQVTM; CDR2 reads ANQGSEA. The CDR3 loop is CSVEGGRGSYNERFF. DNA for the CDR3: TGCAGCGTTGAAGGCGGCAGAGGCTCCTACAATGAGCGGTTCTTC.

This clonotype was seen only a few times. The chain combines TRBV4-1 with TRBJ2-2; TRBD1 aligns across 10 bases. V trimming: 5 bases; J trimming: 0 bases; junction bases outside the gene matches: 6. The length of the CDR3 is 17 residues. Germline V gene data show CDR1 as MGHRA and CDR2 as YSYEKL. CDR3 nucleotide sequence: TGCGCCAGCAGCGGAGGGACAGGGGTGGCGAACACCGGGGAGCTGTTTTTT. It is translated as CASSGGTGVANTGELFF.

This chain connects TRBV12-3 or TRBV12-4 to TRBJ2-2, with 10 bases identical to TRBD1. Germline trimming cut 6 bases from V and 4 bases from J; bases unmatched to any gene: 5. The CDR3 sequence is 15 residues long. CDR3: CASSAGQGTTGELFF. The CDR3 DNA is TGTGCCAGCAGCGCGGGACAGGGGACCACCGGGGAGCTGTTTTTT.

The sample holds a few counts of this clonotype. CDR3 sequence (DNA): TGTGCCAGCACCTGGCGTGAAAAACTGTTTTTT. Translating gives CASTWREKLFF. The chain is built from TRBV12-3 or TRBV12-4 and TRBJ1-4; no firm D call. Trimming removed 7 bases from V and 7 bases from J, with 7 bases in between. The CDR3 is made up of 11 amino acids.

The V and J genes are TRBV28 and TRBJ1-1; 9 nucleotides line up with TRBD1. The V segment lost 1 base and the J segment 3 bases; nucleotides outside the gene matches: 3. Germline V gene data show CDR1 as MDHEN and CDR2 as SYDVKM. The CDR3 runs 15 residues. CDR3 in DNA: TGTGCCAGCAGTTTATTCGACAGGGGGTACACTGAAGCTTTCTTT. Its protein is CASSLFDRGYTEAFF.

The V and J genes are TRBV27 and TRBJ2-1, with a possible D match to TRBD2 (6 bases). This CDR3 region has 15 residues. Germline CDR1 and CDR2: MNHEY and SMNVEV (reference sequence). Trimming removed 5 bases at V and 2 bases at J, with 13 bases between. The CDR3 region is CASSRGGKTYNEQFF. The CDR3 DNA sequence: TGTGCCAGCAGTAGGGGCGGGAAAACCTACAATGAGCAGTTCTTC.

This clonotype was found a few times. This sequence joins TRBV20-1 and TRBJ2-2; no reliable D call. Germline V gene lookup returns CDR1 DFQATT and CDR2 SNEGSKA (reference sequence). This CDR3 is 15 amino acids long. V was shortened by 0 bases and J by 4 bases, with 12 bases between the two germline ends. CDR3 sequence (DNA): TGCAGTGCTAGAGATGCTAGAAGAGGCACCGGGGAGCTGTTTTTT. Its protein product is CSARDARRGTGELFF.

This clonotype was observed a few times. The CDR3 bases are TGTGCCAGCAGCTTAACCCAGGCGGGGACCTACGAGCAGTACTTC. It is translated as CASSLTQAGTYEQYF. The V call is TRBV7-9, the J call TRBJ2-7; possible D gene TRBD2, 6 bases. CDR1 and CDR2 from the germline V gene are SEHNR and FQNEAQ (reference sequence). Trimming took off 2 bases at V and 2 bases at J, with 13 bases between the two ends. The CDR3 spans 15 residues.

The chain carries TRBV18 and TRBJ2-1; 9 positions match TRBD1. Germline CDR1 is KGHSH and CDR2 is LQKENI. The CDR3 extends over 17 amino acids. The J segment lost 7 bases and the V segment lost 1 base, leaving 11 bases of the junction unmatched. The CDR3 loop is CASSPRLSGQGSNEQFF. DNA of the CDR3: TGTGCCAGCTCACCACGGCTTTCGGGACAGGGATCGAATGAGCAGTTCTTC.

Worth noting for this clonotype: This sequence may be a read error, since a much larger clone differs from it by one base. The genes are TRBV6-1 and TRBJ2-4; D ambiguous. Trimming took 4 bases from V and 3 from J, leaving 10 bases between them. This CDR3 is built from 14 residues. The germline CDR1 and CDR2 sequences are MNHNS and SASEGT. DNA of the CDR3: TGTGCCAGCAGTGTGCTGTCGCACAAAAACATTCAGTACTTC. It codes for CASSVLSHKNIQYF.

This chain uses TRBV6-5 with TRBJ1-2; D is ambiguous. V dropped 6 bases and J dropped 6 bases, with 17 bases sitting between them. The CDR3 length is 14 residues. CDR1 and CDR2 (germline): MNHEY, SVGAGI. The chain's CDR3 is CASSPMGILDGYTF. The CDR3 bases are TGTGCCAGCAGCCCAATGGGGATCCTTGATGGCTACACCTTC.

The V call is TRBV6-2 or TRBV6-3, the J call TRBJ1-2, with TRBD1 as a possible D gene (6 bases). Deletions cut 0 bases from V and 8 bases from J, with 10 bases between. The CDR3 runs 13 residues. Germline lookup yields CDR1 MNHEY and CDR2 SVGEGT. The CDR3 sequence: CASSYSTGGGYTF. The CDR3 DNA sequence: TGTGCCAGCAGTTACTCGACAGGAGGAGGCTACACCTTC.

The gene calls are TRBV6-6 and TRBJ2-5, with 7 positions matching TRBD1. The J call may not be correct, given that the DNA end is closer to TRBJ2-1. Germline CDR1 is MNHNY and CDR2 is SVGAGI (reference sequence). This CDR3 comprises 14 residues. CDR3 in DNA: TGTGCCAGCAGTTATCCGGGACAGTCTAATGAGCAGTTCTTC. Translation: CASSYPGQSNEQFF.

There are many counts of this clonotype. V is TRBV28 and J is TRBJ2-3, with 8 bases identical to TRBD1. This CDR3 is 13 amino acids long. Germline values: CDR1 MDHEN, CDR2 SYDVKM. V lost 8 bases and J lost 0; bases outside the gene matches: 1. The chain's CDR3 is CASRQGSTDTQYF. The CDR3 DNA sequence: TGTGCCAGCCGACAGGGGAGCACAGATACGCAGTATTTT.

The chain recombines TRBV28 with TRBJ2-5; D may be TRBD1 or TRBD2 (5 bases each). This CDR3 is built from 15 residues. V was trimmed by 3 bases and J by 3 bases, leaving 14 bases between them. The germline gives CDR1 MDHEN, CDR2 SYDVKM. CDR3 residues: CASSFPGTLKETQYF. Written as DNA, the CDR3 is TGTGCCAGCAGTTTCCCAGGGACCTTAAAAGAGACCCAGTACTTC.

This clonotype was picked up a small number of times. The V and J genes are TRBV7-2 and TRBJ1-2; 8 positions agree with TRBD1. Looked up from germline, CDR1 is SGHTA and CDR2 is FQGNSA. The CDR3 is made up of 15 amino acids. Trimming at V came to 4 bases and at J to 4 bases, leaving 8 bases not matched to a gene. This chain's CDR3 is CASSSQGGNSYGYTF. CDR3 nucleotides: TGTGCCAGCAGCTCACAGGGGGGAAATAGCTATGGCTACACCTTC.

This clonotype was counted between two and nine times. The genes are TRBV3-1 and TRBJ2-7, with TRBD1 identical over 8 bases. CDR1 is LGHDT, CDR2 YNNKEL, per germline (reference sequence). Trimming removed 1 base from V and 0 bases from J; junction bases left unmatched: 8. CDR3 size: 17 residues. The CDR3 reads CASSQAPRDRLSYEQYF. In nucleotides, the CDR3 is TGTGCCAGCAGCCAAGCCCCCCGGGACAGGCTCTCCTACGAGCAGTACTTC.

This clonotype was picked up a small number of times. This chain links TRBV12-5 with TRBJ2-2; D gene unclear. The CDR3 covers 15 residues. The ends were cut back, 0 bases at V and 1 base at J, with 6 bases in the middle. The germline CDR1 and CDR2 sequences are LGHNT and FRNRAP. CDR3 sequence (DNA): TGTGCTAGTGGTTTGGTAACACAGAACACCGGGGAGCTGTTTTTT. Protein sequence: CASGLVTQNTGELFF.

This clonotype was seen only a few times. This chain connects TRBV7-9 to TRBJ1-1; D is undetermined. This CDR3 region has 14 residues. CDR1 and CDR2 (germline): SEHNR, FQNEAQ (reference sequence). With 3 bases removed from V and 2 bases from J, the gap between germline ends came to 10 bases. The CDR3 reads CASSLTTTNTEAFF. DNA for the CDR3: TGTGCCAGCAGCTTGACCACGACTAACACTGAAGCTTTCTTT.

This clonotype was detected ten times or more. The rearrangement links TRBV18 to TRBJ2-3; 12 positions agree with TRBD2. In germline, CDR1 is KGHSH, CDR2 LQKENI. The CDR3 length is 21 residues. Germline trimming cut 6 bases from V and 4 bases from J; bases unmatched to any gene: 23. The CDR3 DNA reads TGTGCCAGCTCTTCCATGCTGGGGGTCACGACTAGCGGGAGAGAAGCAGATACGCAGTATTTT. This translates into CASSSMLGVTTSGREADTQYF.